Below are 20 T cell receptor beta chains sequenced from a single sample in a study of blood T cells in healthy people across ages. Primers used in a second PCR of about 6 to 12 cycles were a sample-barcoded 5' primer and a J-beta primer mix. TCRdb processed the 5' RACE reads anew with MiXCR; each CDR3 protein has one entry. The table has some 370,000 distinct CDR3 sequences, 50% to 60% seen once; the top ten hold 51%. The sequenced material came from blood. The receptors derive from a man in his sixties in good health.

The chain is built from TRBV5-1 and TRBJ1-1; D is undetermined. Trimming took off 4 bases at V and 1 base at J, with 11 bases between the two ends. This CDR3 is built from 14 residues. Germline loops: CDR1 SGHRS, CDR2 YFSETQ. CDR3 protein: CASSRPGGNTEAFF. The CDR3 bases are TGCGCCAGCAGCCGACCCGGAGGGAACACTGAAGCTTTCTTT.

The chain is built from TRBV5-1 and TRBJ1-2, with D perhaps matching TRBD1 (5 bases). The CDR3 contains 15 residues. Looked up from germline, CDR1 is SGHRS and CDR2 is YFSETQ. V lost 4 bases and J lost 6, with 19 bases in between. In nucleotides, the CDR3 is TGCGCCAGCAGCCTGCCGGGGACCGCGTGGGATGGCTACACCTTC. It specifies CASSLPGTAWDGYTF.

The sample holds one count of this clonotype. The junction does not match germline at one end; this may be a read error. The chain is built from TRBV7-2 and TRBJ1-5, with 7 positions matching TRBD1. The CDR3 contains 15 residues. The germline CDR1 and CDR2 sequences are SGHTA and FQGNSA. CDR3 in DNA: TGTGCCAGCAGCGCCCAGACAGGGACGCGTCAGCCCAAGCATTTT. It yields the protein CASSAQTGTRQPKHF.

The V and J genes are TRBV7-2 and TRBJ2-3; D may be TRBD2 (6 bases). Trimming cost V 2 bases and J 0 bases, with 12 bases left between them. The CDR3 consists of 16 residues. Germline lookup yields CDR1 SGHTA and CDR2 FQGNSA. CDR3 coding DNA: TGTGCCAGCAGCTTACTTCGCGGGGCTAGCACAGATACGCAGTATTTT. Its translation: CASSLLRGASTDTQYF.

This clonotype was detected many times. J is TRBJ1-2 and V is TRBV20-1; no clear D gene. Trimming took off 1 base at V and 4 bases at J, with 16 bases between the two ends. The germline gives CDR1 DFQATT, CDR2 SNEGSKA (reference sequence). There are 15 residues in the CDR3. The CDR3 nucleotides read TGCAGTGCTAGAGGATTGTTGGGCAGAGGCTATGGCTACACCTTC. It specifies CSARGLLGRGYGYTF.

This chain links TRBV28 with TRBJ2-7; weak D call: TRBD1 (5 bases). Germline V gene sequence: CDR1 MDHEN, CDR2 SYDVKM. Trimming stripped 5 bases from V and 0 bases from J, with 14 bases between. CDR3 size: 15 residues. This chain's CDR3 is CASSTDTLLSYEQYF. As DNA, the CDR3 is TGTGCCAGCAGTACGGACACCCTGCTCTCCTACGAGCAGTACTTC.

Of note for this clonotype: Mismatch with germline at one junction end may stem from a read error. V is TRBV7-2 and J is TRBJ1-2; 7 nucleotides agree with TRBD1. The CDR3 totals 15 residues. Germline V gives CDR1 SGHTA, CDR2 FQGNSA. The DNA for the CDR3 is TGTGCCGGCAGTTTGGACAGGCGATATAACTATGGCTACACCTTC. Its translation: CAGSLDRRYNYGYTF.

The CDR3 sequence is CASSETTGSSKTQYF. The CDR3 DNA reads as TGTGCCAGCAGTGAGACAACAGGGAGTTCGAAGACCCAGTACTTC. V gene TRBV2 combines with J gene TRBJ2-5; D might be TRBD1 (6 bases). The V and J ends lost 3 bases and 6 bases respectively, with 17 bases between them. Germline values: CDR1 SNHLY, CDR2 FYNNEI. This CDR3 has 15 residues.

Only a few counts were recorded for this clonotype. The chain links TRBV6-2 or TRBV6-3 to TRBJ2-5; D not certain. Germline V gene lookup returns CDR1 MNHEY and CDR2 SVGEGT. The length of the CDR3 is 15 residues. Trimming shortened V by 4 bases and J by 1 base, and 13 bases separated the two germline ends. As DNA, the CDR3 is TGTGCCAGCAGTTTGGGGTCGGCTAGCCAAGAGACCCAGTACTTC. Encoded protein: CASSLGSASQETQYF.

CDR3 region: CASSLGPGRGNTGELFF. The DNA for the CDR3 is TGTGCCAGCAGTTTGGGCCCAGGGCGAGGGAACACCGGGGAGCTGTTTTTT. This sequence joins TRBV28 and TRBJ2-2; D is possibly TRBD1 (5 bases). The V gene lost 3 bases and the J gene lost 1 base, with 15 bases spanning the gap. This CDR3 is 17 amino acids long. Germline V CDR1 and CDR2: MDHEN, SYDVKM.

The chain combines TRBV7-6 with TRBJ2-1; 9 positions agree with TRBD2. There are 16 residues in the CDR3. The V gene end was trimmed by 1 base and the J gene end by 4 bases; junction bases not matched to a gene: 5. CDR1 is SGHVS, CDR2 FNYEAQ, per germline. The CDR3 DNA sequence: TGTGCCAGCAGCTTAGAGGGCGGGGGGGATTACAATGAGCAGTTCTTC. Translating it yields CASSLEGGGDYNEQFF.

This clonotype showed up just a few times. The chain uses TRBV6-2 or TRBV6-3 and TRBJ2-7; 9 nucleotides line up with TRBD2. CDR3 length equals 14 residues. The germline gives CDR1 MNHEY, CDR2 SVGEGT. V was pared by 8 bases and J by 7 bases, with 12 bases of the junction left unmatched. The CDR3 region is CASRPSGASREQYF. The CDR3 region has the DNA TGTGCCAGCCGGCCTAGCGGGGCCTCCCGAGAGCAGTACTTC.

The chain employs TRBV30 and TRBJ2-2, with TRBD2 identical over 7 bases. The V gene end was trimmed by 3 bases and the J gene end by 3 bases; junction bases not matched to a gene: 10. Germline CDR1 GTSNPN, CDR2 SVGIG (reference sequence). The CDR3 spans 16 residues. The chain's CDR3 is CAWRGDGAGHTGELFF. The CDR3 bases are TGTGCCTGGAGAGGGGACGGAGCGGGACACACCGGGGAGCTGTTTTTT.

The chain is built from TRBV6-5 and TRBJ1-1; no clear D. Trimming removed 1 base from V and 4 bases from J, with 13 bases in between. The V gene's germline CDR1 is MNHEY and CDR2 SVGAGI. The CDR3 is 15 amino acids. CDR3 protein: CASSYLGSGGTEAFF. Here the CDR3 DNA reads TGTGCCAGCAGTTACTTAGGGTCGGGCGGCACTGAAGCTTTCTTT.

The chain recombines TRBV2 with TRBJ2-7; possible D gene TRBD2, 6 bases. V lost 6 bases and J lost 1, with 10 bases in between. Germline V gene data show CDR1 as SNHLY and CDR2 as FYNNEI. The CDR3 spans 13 residues. CDR3 protein: CASRRGTSYEQYF. The CDR3 DNA reads as TGTGCCAGCAGGCGGGGTACGTCCTACGAGCAGTACTTC.

This chain links TRBV30 with TRBJ2-7; D is possibly TRBD1 (6 bases). Germline values: CDR1 GTSNPN, CDR2 SVGIG (reference sequence). This CDR3 has 14 residues. The V and J ends lost 2 bases and 9 bases respectively, with 20 bases between them. The CDR3 protein is CAWSSDPTGRGQYF. The CDR3, as DNA: TGTGCCTGGAGTTCAGATCCGACAGGTCGGGGGCAGTACTTC. Variable domain in full (rest from reference TRBV30 and TRBJ2-7): SQTIHQWPATLVQPVGSPLSLECTVEGTSNPNLYWYRQAAGRGLQLLFYSVGIGQISSEVPQNLSASRPQDRQFILSSKKLLLSDSGFYLCAWSSDPTGRGQYFGPGTRLTVT.

In regard to this clonotype: With a much larger clone just one base away, this may be a read error. The chain joins TRBV12-3 or TRBV12-4 to TRBJ2-5; TRBD2 might be the D (6 bases). Deletions cut 7 bases from V and 1 base from J, with 13 bases between. The CDR3 loop spans 14 amino acids. The DNA of the CDR3 is TGTGCCAGCACCCCCGGGACTTTCCAAGAGACCCAGTACTTC. It translates to CASTPGTFQETQYF.

V and J are TRBV11-2 and TRBJ2-3, with TRBD2 matching over 8 bases. This CDR3 region has 16 residues. Per the germline V gene, CDR1 is SGHAT and CDR2 is FQNNGV. V was clipped by 1 base and J by 4 bases; unmatched bases: 7. CDR3 amino acids: CASSLAPRGGSDTQYF. The CDR3 DNA reads TGTGCCAGCAGCTTAGCACCTCGGGGGGGATCAGATACGCAGTATTTT.

The chain links TRBV4-2 to TRBJ2-3; tentatively, D is TRBD1 (6 bases). The CDR3 loop spans 18 amino acids. Per the germline V gene, CDR1 is LGHNA and CDR2 is YNFKEQ. V was trimmed by 4 bases and J by 1 base, leaving 21 bases between them. CDR3 sequence (DNA): TGTGCCAGCAGCCGCCGACGGGACAAAGGGGGAGGCACAGATACGCAGTATTTT. Its protein is CASSRRRDKGGGTDTQYF.

The chain employs TRBV5-8 and TRBJ2-1, with TRBD2 identical over 10 bases. V trimming: 10 bases; J trimming: 1 base; junction bases outside the gene matches: 8. The V gene's germline CDR1 is SGHTS and CDR2 YDEGEE. This CDR3 region has 15 residues. CDR3 sequence reads: CAASSGLASYNEQFF. The CDR3 DNA sequence: TGTGCCGCCTCATCGGGACTAGCGTCCTACAATGAGCAGTTCTTC. The variable domain in full, completed from reference TRBV5-8 and TRBJ2-1, reads EAGVTQSPTHLIKTRGQQATLRCSPISGHTSVYWYQQALGLGLQFLLWYDEGEERNRGNFPPRFSGRQFPNYSSELNVNALELEDSALYLCAASSGLASYNEQFFGPGTRLTVL.